Listed here are 14 T cell receptor beta chains from one sample, sequenced in a study of beta chain features in type 1 diabetes (dated by TCRdb to 2016 to 2019). These TCRs are of unknown antigen specificity. Broad study findings and their caveats: In all four CD4+ subsets, TCRB CDR3 length was moderately but significantly shorter in type 1 diabetes patients.

Library preparation used the immunoSEQ multiplex PCR assay. All of the isolated RNA was reverse transcribed with the High Capacity cDNA Reverse Transcription Kit, so expressed TCRB transcripts were sequenced. Here the immuneACCESS table is served through TCRdb, limited to in-frame sequences with V and J called. Missing clones are a known gap in these copies; in checked studies unresolved V genes cover under half, and the rest lacks a known reason. This sample holds about 280,000 clones; around 16% were observed only once. Approximately 0.015% of the sample goes to the ten largest clones. Specimen: naive CD4+ T cells from blood. In the paper's terms, the cell subset or site label means: true naive CD4+ T cells. The receptors were sampled from a man aged 18 to 30 with type 1 diabetes.

In its sample, this clone was seen a few times. This chain connects TRBV4-3 to TRBJ1-3; D remains unclear. There are 15 residues in the CDR3. Germline loops: CDR1 LGHNA, CDR2 YSLEER. Trimming took 0 bases from V and 0 from J, leaving 6 bases between them. CDR3 nucleotides: TGCGCCAGCAGCCAAGAACCCGGCTCTGGAAACACCATATATTTT. This gives the protein CASSQEPGSGNTIYF.

The J gene is TRBJ1-2, the V gene TRBV6-6; the D is unclear. V lost 6 bases and J lost 5, with 10 bases in between. This CDR3 has 12 residues. Germline CDR1 MNHNY, CDR2 SVGAGI (reference sequence). CDR3 nucleotide sequence: TGTGCCAGCAGCTTTGCGGAGTATGGCTACACCTTC. Its protein is CASSFAEYGYTF.

This clone has a handful of counts. The CDR3 region is CASSIEDTYGYTF. CDR3 nucleotides: TGTGCCAGTAGTATAGAGGACACCTATGGCTACACCTTC. The chain joins TRBV19 to TRBJ1-2; tentative D call: TRBD1 (5 bases). This CDR3 region has 13 residues. Trimming cost V 0 bases and J 4 bases, with 6 bases left between them. From germline, CDR1 is LNHDA and CDR2 SQIVND (reference sequence).

The chain combines TRBV5-1 with TRBJ2-5; no definite D call. In germline, CDR1 is SGHRS, CDR2 YFSETQ. V was clipped by 0 bases and J by 4 bases, with 7 bases between them. This CDR3 comprises 13 residues. CDR3 bases: TGCGCCAGCAGCTTGGGAGGAGCAGAGACCCAGTACTTC. This translates into CASSLGGAETQYF.

The rearrangement joins TRBV5-1 to TRBJ1-4, with D hard to call. From germline, CDR1 is SGHRS and CDR2 YFSETQ. V was trimmed by 2 bases and J by 4 bases, leaving 9 bases between them. The CDR3 runs to 14 residues. This chain's CDR3 is CASSFSQHNEKLFF. In nucleotides, the CDR3 is TGCGCCAGCAGCTTCTCACAGCATAATGAAAAACTGTTTTTT. The variable domain in full, completed from reference TRBV5-1 and TRBJ1-4, reads KAGVTQTPRYLIKTRGQQVTLSCSPISGHRSVSWYQQTPGQGLQFLFEYFSETQRNKGNFPGRFSGRQFSNSRSEMNVSTLELGDSALYLCASSFSQHNEKLFFGSGTQLSVL.

This sequence joins TRBV4-2 and TRBJ2-5; D may be TRBD1 (6 bases). Germline V gene sequence: CDR1 LGHNA, CDR2 YNFKEQ. The V end lost 3 bases, the J end lost 2 bases, and 10 bases lay between the germline ends. The CDR3 runs to 14 residues. The CDR3 here is CASSQGAIQETQYF. The DNA of the CDR3 is TGTGCCAGCAGCCAGGGGGCGATTCAAGAGACCCAGTACTTC.

This clone was observed a handful of times. The chain joins TRBV11-2 to TRBJ2-1; 9 bases fit TRBD2. The CDR3 consists of 15 residues. Germline V gives CDR1 SGHAT, CDR2 FQNNGV. The V segment lost 5 bases and the J segment 9 bases; nucleotides outside the gene matches: 11. The CDR3 coding sequence is TGTGCCAGCAGCATGTCGGCGGGGGGGCGTCGTGAGCAGTTCTTC. It codes for CASSMSAGGRREQFF.

The CDR3 reads CASSSRTIGGVGPNTQYF. The CDR3 DNA reads TGTGCCAGCAGCTCCCGGACTATAGGCGGGGTGGGTCCGAATACGCAGTATTTT. V gene TRBV11-2 combines with J gene TRBJ2-3; perhaps TRBD2 as D (6 bases). There are 18 residues in the CDR3. Trimming pared 4 bases from V and 7 bases from J, leaving 27 bases between. Per the germline V gene, CDR1 is SGHAT and CDR2 is FQNNGV.

The chain is built from TRBV18 and TRBJ1-1; TRBD1 matches at 10 bases. This CDR3 is built from 17 residues. The J segment lost 0 bases and the V segment lost 3 bases, leaving 7 bases of the junction unmatched. Germline V gives CDR1 KGHSH, CDR2 LQKENI. The CDR3 spells CASSPTTGTGVNTEAFF. CDR3 bases: TGTGCCAGCTCACCGACTACCGGGACAGGGGTGAACACTGAAGCTTTCTTT.

This clone showed up many times. The rearrangement joins TRBV2 to TRBJ2-1, with no clear D. V shed 2 bases and J shed 12 bases, with 5 bases lying between them. Germline V gene data show CDR1 as SNHLY and CDR2 as FYNNEI. The CDR3 length is 10 residues. This CDR3 reads CASSELAQFF. DNA for the CDR3: TGTGCCAGCAGTGAATTGGCGCAGTTCTTC.

This clone turned up a few times. The V and J genes are TRBV7-2 and TRBJ2-5, with D possibly TRBD1 on 6 matching bases. CDR3 size: 15 residues. CDR1 is SGHTA and CDR2 is FQGNSA in the germline V gene. V lost 5 bases and J lost 4, with 17 bases in between. CDR3 residues: CASSAQGRIAETQYF. The CDR3 bases are TGTGCCAGCAGCGCTCAGGGGAGAATCGCAGAGACCCAGTACTTC.

A note on this clone: The same CDR3 arises from other DNA sequences in this sample as well. V gene TRBV5-1 combines with J gene TRBJ2-5; 7 nucleotides line up with TRBD2. CDR1 and CDR2 from the germline V gene are SGHRS and YFSETQ. This CDR3 comprises 15 residues. V dropped 0 bases and J dropped 2; count of bases not matched to a gene: 4. The CDR3 nucleotides are TGCGCCAGCAGCTTGGTATCGGGGGGACAAGAGACCCAGTACTTC. Its translation: CASSLVSGGQETQYF.

The V gene is TRBV5-1, the J gene TRBJ2-7, with TRBD1 matching 9 bases. The CDR3 consists of 15 residues. Germline values: CDR1 SGHRS, CDR2 YFSETQ. Trimming removed 5 bases from V and 3 bases from J; junction bases left unmatched: 9. The CDR3 sequence: CASREHRGRFYEQYF. CDR3 nucleotides: TGCGCCAGCAGGGAACACAGGGGGCGATTCTACGAGCAGTACTTC.

A note on this clone: One end of the junction fails to match germline, which may point to a read error. V usage is TRBV9 and J usage is TRBJ1-1; D call uncertain. The V gene's germline CDR1 is SGDLS and CDR2 YYNGEE. The CDR3 spans 14 residues. CDR3 nucleotide sequence: TGTGCCAGCAGCGTAGACCCAGTGAACCCTGAAGCTTTCTTT. Protein sequence: CASSVDPVNPEAFF.